These 25 T cell receptor beta chains came from one sample sequenced in a study of cytomegalovirus exposure and HLA in healthy donors. Vbeta (60) and Jbeta (13) primers were used in the PCR. TCRdb's copy holds only in-frame clones and misses some; the assay was immunoSEQ multiplex PCR. The sample comprises tens of thousands of clones, less than 90% of which are singletons, and about 10% rests with the top ten. Sequenced material: PBMCs. These receptor sequences come from a female donor in good health and CMV-seronegative.

The chain couples TRBV7-2 to TRBJ2-5; 8 positions match TRBD2. Gene TRBJ2-7 matches the end of the DNA better, so the J call may be wrong. There are 14 residues in the CDR3. In germline, CDR1 is SGHTA, CDR2 FQGNSA. The CDR3 protein is CASSWGGLGYEQYF. The CDR3, as DNA: TGTGCCAGCAGCTGGGGGGGACTAGGCTACGAGCAGTACTTC.

The genes are TRBV29-1 and TRBJ2-4; D is unclear. CDR1 is SQVTM and CDR2 is ANQGSEA in the germline V gene. Trimming stripped 7 bases from V and 0 bases from J, with 4 bases between. This CDR3 is 11 amino acids long. CDR3 coding DNA: TGCAGCGAGAGAGCCAAAAACATTCAGTACTTC. This gives the protein CSERAKNIQYF.

The V gene is TRBV5-1, the J gene TRBJ2-5, with D possibly being TRBD2 (6 bases). V lost 2 bases to trimming and J lost 1 base, with 9 bases between them. Germline values: CDR1 SGHRS, CDR2 YFSETQ. CDR3 size: 14 residues. The CDR3 sequence is CASSFYGGQETQYF. In DNA form, the CDR3 reads TGCGCCAGCAGCTTCTACGGGGGCCAAGAGACCCAGTACTTC. Complete variable domain (other parts from reference TRBV5-1 and TRBJ2-5): KAGVTQTPRYLIKTRGQQVTLSCSPISGHRSVSWYQQTPGQGLQFLFEYFSETQRNKGNFPGRFSGRQFSNSRSEMNVSTLELGDSALYLCASSFYGGQETQYFGPGTRLLVL.

The J gene is TRBJ1-1, the V gene TRBV19; unclear D gene. CDR3 length equals 14 residues. The germline V gene has CDR1 LNHDA and CDR2 SQIVND (reference sequence). Trimming shortened V by 5 bases and J by 7 bases, and 17 bases separated the two germline ends. The CDR3 region has the DNA TGTGCCAGTAGTGTTACAGCCGTCTCCCGTGAAGCTTTCTTT. It encodes CASSVTAVSREAFF.

This clone was seen just once. The junction departs from germline at one end; a sequencing error may be responsible. The CDR3 protein is CSSSLGWREAFF. CDR3 nucleotides: TGTTCCAGCAGCTTAGGATGGAGAGAGGCTTTCTTT. The V call is TRBV7-9, the J call TRBJ1-1; no clear D. This CDR3 comprises 12 residues. Per the germline V gene, CDR1 is SEHNR and CDR2 is FQNEAQ (reference sequence).

This clone was observed a few times. The J gene is TRBJ1-1, the V gene TRBV28; possible D gene TRBD1, 6 bases. The germline gives CDR1 MDHEN, CDR2 SYDVKM. CDR3 length: 14 amino acids. V lost 2 bases to trimming and J lost 6 bases, with 13 bases between them. The CDR3 sequence is CASSLIQGVPEAFF. Here the CDR3 DNA reads TGTGCCAGCAGTTTAATACAGGGCGTCCCTGAAGCTTTCTTT.

This clone was recorded once. J is TRBJ2-5 and V is TRBV7-2; possible D gene TRBD2, 6 bases. V was trimmed by 0 bases and J by 13 bases, leaving 15 bases between them. The length of the CDR3 is 13 residues. Per the germline V gene, CDR1 is SGHTA and CDR2 is FQGNSA. The CDR3 loop is CASSLAMGTEGYF. In DNA form, the CDR3 reads TGTGCCAGCAGCTTAGCGATGGGGACTGAGGGGTACTTC.

V gene TRBV25-1 combines with J gene TRBJ1-2; tentatively, D is TRBD1 (5 bases). Germline CDR1 MGHDK, CDR2 SYGVNS. V lost 8 bases and J lost 4, with 14 bases in between. There are 13 residues in the CDR3. This CDR3 is CASQKSDTYGYTF. The CDR3 bases are TGTGCCAGCCAGAAGTCGGACACCTATGGCTACACCTTC.

V and J are TRBV4-1 and TRBJ2-5; TRBD2 agrees at 12 bases. The V gene end was trimmed by 1 base and the J gene end by 12 bases; junction bases not matched to a gene: 18. This CDR3 spans 18 amino acids. Germline CDR1 and CDR2: MGHRA and YSYEKL. The DNA for the CDR3 is TGCGCCAGCAGCCAAGTAGTTTCCCTTCCTAGCGGGAGGGCCCGGAAGTACTTC. This gives the protein CASSQVVSLPSGRARKYF.

The chain carries TRBV11-2 and TRBJ1-2, with D perhaps TRBD1 (6 bases). CDR3 length: 15 residues. The V end was cut by 6 bases, the J end by 4 bases, with 18 bases between. CDR1 and CDR2 (germline): SGHAT, FQNNGV. The CDR3 DNA is TGTGCCAGCAGAAGGCCCGGGACAAACTTCTATGGCTACACCTTC. Its protein is CASRRPGTNFYGYTF.

The CDR3 loop reads CASSFAGASYNEQFF. The CDR3 DNA is TGTGCCAGCAGCTTCGCGGGGGCTTCCTACAATGAGCAGTTCTTC. This chain joins TRBV5-4 and TRBJ2-1, with D maybe TRBD2 (7 bases). CDR3 length: 15 residues. The V gene's germline CDR1 is SGHNT and CDR2 YYREEE (reference sequence). V dropped 2 bases and J dropped 1 base, with 10 bases sitting between them.

J is TRBJ2-3 and V is TRBV11-2; 8 nucleotides agree with TRBD2. This CDR3 region has 16 residues. Germline V gives CDR1 SGHAT, CDR2 FQNNGV. The V segment lost 0 bases and the J segment 4 bases; nucleotides outside the gene matches: 6. In DNA, the CDR3 is TGTGCCAGCAGCTTAGACCGGGGGGGCCGGGCAGATACGCAGTATTTT. This sequence encodes CASSLDRGGRADTQYF.

The V gene is TRBV2, the J gene TRBJ1-5, with a tentative D call TRBD1 (5 bases). The germline CDR1 and CDR2 sequences are SNHLY and FYNNEI. Trimming took off 7 bases at V and 7 bases at J, with 17 bases between the two ends. The CDR3 consists of 14 residues. As DNA, the CDR3 is TGTGCCAGCAAAAAGGACGGGGGAGGCCAGCCCCAGCATTTT. Translating it yields CASKKDGGGQPQHF.

This clone showed up just once. This rearrangement joins TRBV5-8 to TRBJ1-4; D is ambiguous. Trimming removed 3 bases from V and 5 bases from J, with 17 bases in between. This CDR3 is built from 16 residues. Germline CDR1 reads SGHTS; CDR2 reads YDEGEE. The CDR3 loop reads CASSSPRLNWNEKLFF. Here the CDR3 DNA reads TGTGCCAGCAGCTCCCCCCGCCTAAACTGGAATGAAAAACTGTTTTTT.

This clone was detected only once. This chain joins TRBV4-1 and TRBJ2-1, with D maybe TRBD2 (6 bases). The CDR3 is 17 residues long. With 0 bases removed from V and 6 bases from J, the gap between germline ends came to 18 bases. Germline CDR1 reads MGHRA; CDR2 reads YSYEKL. The CDR3 region has the DNA TGCGCCAGCAGCCAAGACCCCCATGGGGCCGGGGGCAATGAGCAGTTCTTC. Encoded protein: CASSQDPHGAGGNEQFF.

The gene calls are TRBV5-8 and TRBJ1-5, with 7 bases lining up with TRBD1. In germline, CDR1 is SGHTS, CDR2 YDEGEE. The CDR3 runs to 15 residues. After removal of 4 bases from V and 4 bases from J, the junction contained 8 bases not matched to a gene. The CDR3 bases are TGTGCCAGCAGCGCCGTGGGACAGAGTAATCAGCCCCAGCATTTT. Its translation: CASSAVGQSNQPQHF.

V gene TRBV28 combines with J gene TRBJ1-2; TRBD1 matches at 8 bases. CDR1 and CDR2 (germline): MDHEN, SYDVKM. With 6 bases clipped from V and 8 bases from J, the junction kept 8 bases outside the gene matches. The CDR3 covers 13 residues. CDR3 residues: CASRADRGQGYTF. The CDR3 DNA reads TGTGCCAGCAGAGCTGACAGGGGCCAGGGCTACACCTTC.

The chain combines TRBV9 with TRBJ2-5; perhaps TRBD1 as D (5 bases). Germline CDR1 SGDLS, CDR2 YYNGEE. Trimming removed 0 bases at V and 1 base at J, with 10 bases between. This CDR3 has 15 amino acids. This CDR3 reads CASSVAGRAQETQYF. DNA of the CDR3: TGTGCCAGCAGCGTAGCTGGCAGGGCCCAAGAGACCCAGTACTTC.

The V call is TRBV7-2, the J call TRBJ2-7; TRBD2 matches at 12 bases. Germline V lookup: CDR1 SGHTA, CDR2 FQGNSA. This CDR3 has 15 residues. The V gene end was trimmed by 4 bases and the J gene end by 2 bases; junction bases not matched to a gene: 3. CDR3 in amino acids: CASSSRTSGTYEQYF. The CDR3 DNA reads as TGTGCCAGCAGCTCGAGGACTAGCGGGACCTACGAGCAGTACTTC.

The chain employs TRBV7-2 and TRBJ2-1, with TRBD2 identical over 10 bases. With V trimmed by 1 base and J by 8 bases, 14 bases remained unmatched. Germline assignment: CDR1 SGHTA and CDR2 FQGNSA. The CDR3 has 18 residues. As DNA, the CDR3 is TGTGCCAGCAGCTTAGGGCGGCGAGCGGGAGGGCCGGCGGATGAGCAGTTCTTC. This encodes CASSLGRRAGGPADEQFF.

With respect to this clone: The same CDR3 can be traced to other DNA sequences in this sample. The chain has TRBV6-5 and TRBJ2-7; a weak D match, TRBD1 (5 bases). V lost 2 bases to trimming and J lost 0 bases, with 8 bases between them. The CDR3 is 14 amino acids. Germline V gives CDR1 MNHEY, CDR2 SVGAGI. The CDR3 DNA is TGTGCCAGCAGTTACAGCAGGGACTCCTACGAGCAGTACTTC. This codes for CASSYSRDSYEQYF.

The rearrangement links TRBV29-1 to TRBJ1-2; possible D gene TRBD1, 5 bases. This CDR3 has 13 amino acids. Trimming shortened V by 2 bases and J by 8 bases, and 15 bases separated the two germline ends. Germline CDR1 SQVTM, CDR2 ANQGSEA. The chain's CDR3 is CSVEKGPGRGYTF. For the CDR3, the DNA is TGCAGCGTTGAAAAGGGGCCAGGTCGCGGCTACACCTTC.

The chain carries TRBV9 and TRBJ1-2, with D unclear. The germline V gene has CDR1 SGDLS and CDR2 YYNGEE. The CDR3 is 13 amino acids. Trimming removed 2 bases from V and 5 bases from J, with 10 bases in between. In DNA form, the CDR3 reads TGTGCCAGCAGCGTGGCCGGGGAATATGGCTACACCTTC. It is translated as CASSVAGEYGYTF.

The chain is built from TRBV10-1 and TRBJ2-5, with D perhaps TRBD1 (6 bases). The CDR3 spans 13 residues. CDR1 WNHNN and CDR2 SYGVQD come from the germline V gene (reference sequence). V was cut by 0 bases and J by 5 bases, with 7 bases left in between. The CDR3 DNA is TGCGCCAGCAGTGAGTCTAGGGGGGAGACCCAGTACTTC. This encodes CASSESRGETQYF.

In its sample, this clone was seen once. The chain has TRBV2 and TRBJ1-4, with 10 bases lining up with TRBD1. The V gene end was trimmed by 8 bases and the J gene end by 8 bases; junction bases not matched to a gene: 8. The CDR3 is 14 amino acids. The germline V gene has CDR1 SNHLY and CDR2 FYNNEI. The CDR3 bases are TGTGCCAGCGCTTCGGACAGGGGGAGGGAAAAACTGTTTTTT. Translating gives CASASDRGREKLFF.